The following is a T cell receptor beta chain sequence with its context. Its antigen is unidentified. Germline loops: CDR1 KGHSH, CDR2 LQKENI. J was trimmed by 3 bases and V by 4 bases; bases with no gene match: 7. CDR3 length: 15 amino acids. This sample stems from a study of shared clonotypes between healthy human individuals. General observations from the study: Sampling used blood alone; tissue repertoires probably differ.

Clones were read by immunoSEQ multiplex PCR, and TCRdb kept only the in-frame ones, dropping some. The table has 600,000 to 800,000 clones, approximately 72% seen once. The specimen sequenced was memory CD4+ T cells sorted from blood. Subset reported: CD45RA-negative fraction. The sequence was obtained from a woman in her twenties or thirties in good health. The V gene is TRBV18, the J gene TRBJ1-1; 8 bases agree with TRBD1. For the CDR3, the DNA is TGTGCCAGCTCACTTTCCGTACAGGGGGACACTGAAGCTTTCTTT. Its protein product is CASSLSVQGDTEAFF.